This T cell receptor (beta chain) was sequenced during a study of prognosis after radiotherapy for stage I lung cancer. Study at large: Over 11 patients presented with newly diagnosed primary stage I lung tumors, and five or six carried oligometastatic NSCLC following surgical resection of the primary tumor. A biologically effective dose of at least 100 Gy came via 3-5 SBRT fractions.

Germline CDR1 LGHDT, CDR2 YNNKEL (reference sequence). Between the trimmed V and J ends, which lost 4 bases and 1 base, there was a span of 10 bases. The CDR3 contains 14 residues. Multiplex PCR, run in two rounds, amplified TCR beta CDR3 from genomic DNA. The first PCR round targeted every TRBV and TRBJ gene with specific primers. Via MiXCR, TCRdb re-called the multiplex PCR reads, giving one row per CDR3 protein. The sample includes 15,000 to 20,000 distinct CDR3 sequences, over 25% seen only once; the top ten take 31%. This clonotype was observed at least ten times. CT and PET/CT found no node involvement in any patient, and none had received chemotherapy or radiotherapy before or had other malignancies.

This chain connects TRBV3-1 to TRBJ1-1, with D possibly matching TRBD1 (5 bases). Source: PBMCs, taken before or after stereotactic body radiation therapy (not recorded which). The origin of this receptor is a donor at least 50 years old with non-small cell lung cancer. The CDR3 DNA is TGTGCCAGCAGCCCGGGACGGGGGAACACTGAAGCTTTCTTT. It is translated as CASSPGRGNTEAFF. The full variable domain, rest sourced from reference TRBV3-1 and TRBJ1-1, is DTAVSQTPKYLVTQMGNDKSIKCEQNLGHDTMYWYKQDSKKFLKIMFSYNNKELIINETVPNRFSPKSPDKAHLNLHINSLELGDSAVYFCASSPGRGNTEAFFGQGTRLTVV.